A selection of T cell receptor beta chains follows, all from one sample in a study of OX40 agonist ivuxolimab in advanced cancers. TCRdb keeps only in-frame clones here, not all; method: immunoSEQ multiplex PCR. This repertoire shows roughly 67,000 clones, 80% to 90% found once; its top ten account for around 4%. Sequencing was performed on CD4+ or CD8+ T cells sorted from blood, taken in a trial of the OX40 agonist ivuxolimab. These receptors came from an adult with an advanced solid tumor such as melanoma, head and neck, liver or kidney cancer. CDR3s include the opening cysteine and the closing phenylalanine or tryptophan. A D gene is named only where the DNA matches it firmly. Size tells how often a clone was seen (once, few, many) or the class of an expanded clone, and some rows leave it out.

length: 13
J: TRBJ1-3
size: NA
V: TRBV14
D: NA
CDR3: CASSQDRGRAIYF
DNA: TGTGCCAGCAGCCAAGATCGAGGCAGAGCCATATATTTT

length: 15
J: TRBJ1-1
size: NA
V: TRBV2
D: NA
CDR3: CASSPVLGRNTEAFF
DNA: TGTGCCAGCAGTCCCGTTTTGGGGAGGAACACTGAAGCTTTCTTT

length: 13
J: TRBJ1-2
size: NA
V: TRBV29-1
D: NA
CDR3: CSVDGEGGYGYTF
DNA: TGCAGCGTTGACGGGGAGGGCGGCTATGGCTACACCTTC

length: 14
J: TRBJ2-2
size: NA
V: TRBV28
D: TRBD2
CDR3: CASSFGTSTGELFF
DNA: TGTGCCAGCAGTTTCGGGACTAGCACCGGGGAGCTGTTTTTT

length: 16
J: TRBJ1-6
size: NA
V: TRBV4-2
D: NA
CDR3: CASSQDLGGGGSPLHF
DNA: TGTGCCAGCAGCCAAGATCTTGGGGGGGGCGGTTCACCCCTCCACTTT

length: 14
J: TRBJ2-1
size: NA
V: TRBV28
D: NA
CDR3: CASSLRLPANEQFF
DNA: TGTGCCAGCAGTTTACGACTCCCGGCCAATGAGCAGTTCTTC

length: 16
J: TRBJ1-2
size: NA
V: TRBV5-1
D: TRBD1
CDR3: CASSPAGTGGNYGYTF
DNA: TGCGCCAGCAGCCCAGCCGGGACAGGGGGCAACTATGGCTACACCTTC

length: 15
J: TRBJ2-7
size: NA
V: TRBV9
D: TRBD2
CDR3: CASTPDGTSGYEQYF
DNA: TGTGCCAGCACCCCGGACGGGACTAGCGGTTACGAGCAGTACTTC

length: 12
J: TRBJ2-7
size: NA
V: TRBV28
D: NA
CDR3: CASSLTSYEQYF
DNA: TGTGCCAGCAGTTTAACCTCCTACGAGCAGTACTTC

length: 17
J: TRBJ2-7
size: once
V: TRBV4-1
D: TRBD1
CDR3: CASSQGPRTGGNYEQYF
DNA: TGCGCCAGCAGCCAAGGCCCTCGGACAGGGGGTAACTACGAGCAGTACTTC

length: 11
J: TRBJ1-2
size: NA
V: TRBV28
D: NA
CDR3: CASGQNYGYTF
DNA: TGTGCCAGTGGACAGAACTATGGCTACACCTTC

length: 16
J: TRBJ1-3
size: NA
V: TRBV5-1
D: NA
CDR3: CASSLASGTSGNTIYF
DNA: TGCGCCAGCAGCTTGGCTTCAGGTACCTCTGGAAACACCATATATTTT

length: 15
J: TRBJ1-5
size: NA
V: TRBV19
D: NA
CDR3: CASSIGAYSNQPQHF
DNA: TGTGCCAGTAGTATTGGGGCGTATAGCAATCAGCCCCAGCATTTT

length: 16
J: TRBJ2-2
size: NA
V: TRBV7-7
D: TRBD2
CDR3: CAIRLPHSGSTGELFF
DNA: TGTGCCATCCGACTTCCCCATAGCGGGAGCACCGGGGAGCTGTTTTTT

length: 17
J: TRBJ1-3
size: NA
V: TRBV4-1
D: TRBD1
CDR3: CASSQVGTASSGNTIYF
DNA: TGCGCCAGCAGCCAAGTCGGGACAGCCAGCTCTGGAAACACCATATATTTT

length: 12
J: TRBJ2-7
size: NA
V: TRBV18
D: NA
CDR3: CASSPGGDEQYF
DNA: TGTGCCAGCTCACCGGGTGGGGACGAGCAGTACTTC

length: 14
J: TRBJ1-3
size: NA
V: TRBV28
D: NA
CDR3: CASVGLLFGNTIYF
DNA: TGTGCCAGCGTAGGGCTGCTCTTCGGAAACACCATATATTTT

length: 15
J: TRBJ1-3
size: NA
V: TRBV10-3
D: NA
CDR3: CAISEGGFSGNTIYF
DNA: TGTGCCATCAGTGAGGGGGGCTTCTCTGGAAACACCATATATTTT

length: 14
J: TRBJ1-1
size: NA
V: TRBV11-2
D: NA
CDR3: CASSFSGMYTEAFF
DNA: TGTGCCAGCAGCTTTTCAGGGATGTACACTGAAGCTTTCTTT

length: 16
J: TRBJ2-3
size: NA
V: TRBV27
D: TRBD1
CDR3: CASSSLGTGVTDTQYF
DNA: TGTGCCAGCAGTTCACTTGGGACAGGAGTCACAGATACGCAGTATTTT

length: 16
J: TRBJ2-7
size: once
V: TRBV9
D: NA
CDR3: CASSSRPDSQFYEQYF
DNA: TGTGCCAGCAGCTCCCGGCCCGACAGCCAATTCTACGAGCAGTACTTC

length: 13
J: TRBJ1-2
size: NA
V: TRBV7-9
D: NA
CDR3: CASSFPASYGYTF
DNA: TGTGCCAGCAGCTTCCCAGCAAGCTATGGCTACACCTTC

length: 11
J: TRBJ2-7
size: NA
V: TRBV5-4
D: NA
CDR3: CASSSPYEQYF
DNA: TGTGCCAGCAGCTCCCCCTACGAGCAGTACTTC

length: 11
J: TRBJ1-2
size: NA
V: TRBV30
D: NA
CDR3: CAWSVAYGYTF
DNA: TGTGCCTGGAGTGTGGCCTATGGCTACACCTTC

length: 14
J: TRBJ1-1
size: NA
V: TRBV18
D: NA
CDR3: CASSQGTLNTEAFF
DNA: TGTGCCAGCTCCCAGGGGACATTGAACACTGAAGCTTTCTTT

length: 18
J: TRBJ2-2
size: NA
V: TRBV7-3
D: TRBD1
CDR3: CASSPSLDRVINTGELFF
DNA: TGTGCCAGCAGCCCCTCCTTGGACAGGGTGATAAACACCGGGGAGCTGTTTTTT

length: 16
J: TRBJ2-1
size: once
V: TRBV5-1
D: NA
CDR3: CASSLQGSSSYNEQFF
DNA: TGCGCCAGCAGCTTGCAAGGCTCCAGCTCCTACAATGAGCAGTTCTTC

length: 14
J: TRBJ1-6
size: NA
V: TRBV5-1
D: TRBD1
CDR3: CASSLGRGDSPLHF
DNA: TGCGCCAGCAGCTTGGGCAGGGGGGATTCACCCCTCCACTTT

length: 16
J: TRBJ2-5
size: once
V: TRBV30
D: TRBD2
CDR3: CAWSNTGTSRGETQYF
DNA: TGTGCCTGGAGTAACACTGGGACTAGCAGAGGAGAGACCCAGTACTTC

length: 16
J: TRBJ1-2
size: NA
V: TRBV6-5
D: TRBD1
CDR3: CASSYTLTGRDYGYTF
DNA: TGTGCCAGCAGTTACACTTTGACAGGGAGGGACTATGGCTACACCTTC

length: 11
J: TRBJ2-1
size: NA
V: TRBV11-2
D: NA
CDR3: CATGDHNEQFF
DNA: TGTGCCACCGGGGACCACAATGAGCAGTTCTTC

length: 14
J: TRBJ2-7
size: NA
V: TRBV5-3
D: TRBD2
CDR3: CARSGRGMVYEQYF
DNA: TGTGCCAGAAGCGGGCGGGGGATGGTCTACGAGCAGTACTTC